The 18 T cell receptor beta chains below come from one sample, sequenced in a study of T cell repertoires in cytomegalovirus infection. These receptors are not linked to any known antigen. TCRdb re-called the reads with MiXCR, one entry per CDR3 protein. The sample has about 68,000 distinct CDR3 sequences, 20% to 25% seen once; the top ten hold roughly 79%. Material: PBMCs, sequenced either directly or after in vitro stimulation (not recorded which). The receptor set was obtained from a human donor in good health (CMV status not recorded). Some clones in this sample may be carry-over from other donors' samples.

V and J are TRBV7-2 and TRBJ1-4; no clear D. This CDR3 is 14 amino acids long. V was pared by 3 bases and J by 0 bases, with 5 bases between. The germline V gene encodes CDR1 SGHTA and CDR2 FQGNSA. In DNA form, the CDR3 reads TGTGCCAGCAGCTTCTCCACAACTAATGAAAAACTGTTTTTT. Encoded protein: CASSFSTTNEKLFF.

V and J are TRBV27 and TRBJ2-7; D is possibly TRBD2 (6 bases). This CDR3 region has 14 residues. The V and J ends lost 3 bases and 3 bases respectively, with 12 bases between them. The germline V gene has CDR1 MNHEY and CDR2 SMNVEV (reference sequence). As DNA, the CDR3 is TGTGCCAGCAGTTTTGGAGGGGCAAACTACGAGCAGTACTTC. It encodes CASSFGGANYEQYF.

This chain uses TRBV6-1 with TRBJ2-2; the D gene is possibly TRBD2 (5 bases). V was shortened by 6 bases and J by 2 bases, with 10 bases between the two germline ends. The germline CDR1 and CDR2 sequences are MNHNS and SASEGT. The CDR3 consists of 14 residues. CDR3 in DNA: TGTGCCAGCAGACGACTACTCAACACCGGGGAGCTGTTTTTT. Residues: CASRRLLNTGELFF.

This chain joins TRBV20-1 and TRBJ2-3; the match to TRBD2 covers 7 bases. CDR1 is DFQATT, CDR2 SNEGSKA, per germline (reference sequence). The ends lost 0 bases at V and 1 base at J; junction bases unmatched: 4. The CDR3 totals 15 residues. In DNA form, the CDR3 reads TGCAGTGCTAGAGATAGTGGGAGGGGCACAGATACGCAGTATTTT. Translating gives CSARDSGRGTDTQYF.

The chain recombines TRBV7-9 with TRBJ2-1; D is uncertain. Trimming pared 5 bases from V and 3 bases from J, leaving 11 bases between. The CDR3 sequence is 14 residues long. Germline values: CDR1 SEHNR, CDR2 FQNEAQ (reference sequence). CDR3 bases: TGTGCCAGCAGCGCTGTACTGAACTACAATGAGCAGTTCTTC. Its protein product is CASSAVLNYNEQFF.

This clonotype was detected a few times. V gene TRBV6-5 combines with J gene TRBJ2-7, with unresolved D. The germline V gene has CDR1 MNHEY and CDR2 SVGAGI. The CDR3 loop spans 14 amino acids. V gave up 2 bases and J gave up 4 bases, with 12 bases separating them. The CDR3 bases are TGTGCCAGCAGTTACAGCTCCCCGGGTTACGAGCAGTACTTC. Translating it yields CASSYSSPGYEQYF.

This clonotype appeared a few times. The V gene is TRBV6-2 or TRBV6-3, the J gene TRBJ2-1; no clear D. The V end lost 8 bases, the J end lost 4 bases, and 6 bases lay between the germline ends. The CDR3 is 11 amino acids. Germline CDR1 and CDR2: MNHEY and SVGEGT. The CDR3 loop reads CASEKYNEQFF. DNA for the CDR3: TGTGCCAGCGAGAAGTACAATGAGCAGTTCTTC.

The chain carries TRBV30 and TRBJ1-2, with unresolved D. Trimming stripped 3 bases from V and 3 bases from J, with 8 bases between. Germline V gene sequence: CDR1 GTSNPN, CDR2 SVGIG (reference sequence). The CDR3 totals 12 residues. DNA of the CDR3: TGTGCCTGGAGCGACTTAGACTATGGCTACACCTTC. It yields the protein CAWSDLDYGYTF.

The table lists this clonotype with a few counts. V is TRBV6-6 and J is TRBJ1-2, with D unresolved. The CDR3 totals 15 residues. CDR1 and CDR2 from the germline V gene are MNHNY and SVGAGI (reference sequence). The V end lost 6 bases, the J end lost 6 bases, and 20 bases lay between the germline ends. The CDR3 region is CASRPSFSGFDGYTF. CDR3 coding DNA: TGTGCCAGCAGGCCGAGCTTTTCGGGCTTCGATGGCTACACCTTC.

CDR3 sequence (DNA): TGTGCCAGCAGCCCACAACTAGCGGGAGGACGGGAGACCCAGTACTTC. This codes for CASSPQLAGGRETQYF. This chain connects TRBV5-4 to TRBJ2-5; 12 nucleotides align to TRBD2. Germline lookup yields CDR1 SGHNT and CDR2 YYREEE (reference sequence). The ends lost 4 bases at V and 5 bases at J; junction bases unmatched: 9. The CDR3 is 16 amino acids.

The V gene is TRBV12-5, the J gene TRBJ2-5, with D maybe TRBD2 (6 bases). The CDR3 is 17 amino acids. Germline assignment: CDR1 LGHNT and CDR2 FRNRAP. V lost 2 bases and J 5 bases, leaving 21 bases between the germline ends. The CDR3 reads CASGLQQRRAAAETQYF. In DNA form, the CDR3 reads TGTGCTAGTGGTTTGCAGCAGCGGAGGGCAGCGGCGGAGACCCAGTACTTC.

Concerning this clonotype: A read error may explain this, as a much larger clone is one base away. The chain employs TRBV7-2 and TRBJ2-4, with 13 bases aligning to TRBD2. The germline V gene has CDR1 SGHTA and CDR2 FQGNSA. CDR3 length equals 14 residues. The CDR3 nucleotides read TGTGCCAGCAGCACCACTAGCGGGAGGGACATTAAGTACTTC. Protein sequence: CASSTTSGRDIKYF.

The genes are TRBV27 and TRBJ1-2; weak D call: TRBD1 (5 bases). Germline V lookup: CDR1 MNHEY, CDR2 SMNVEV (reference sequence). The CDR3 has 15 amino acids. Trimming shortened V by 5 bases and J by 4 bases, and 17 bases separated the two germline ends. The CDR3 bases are TGTGCCAGCAGTCCACAGGCGACACCAACCTATGGCTACACCTTC. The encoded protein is CASSPQATPTYGYTF.

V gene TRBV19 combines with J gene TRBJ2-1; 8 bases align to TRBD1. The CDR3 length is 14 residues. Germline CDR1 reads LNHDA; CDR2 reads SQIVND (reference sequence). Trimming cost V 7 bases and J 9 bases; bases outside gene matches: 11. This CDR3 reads CASNFPAGGTEQFF. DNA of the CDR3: TGTGCCAGTAACTTTCCGGCAGGGGGCACTGAGCAGTTCTTC.

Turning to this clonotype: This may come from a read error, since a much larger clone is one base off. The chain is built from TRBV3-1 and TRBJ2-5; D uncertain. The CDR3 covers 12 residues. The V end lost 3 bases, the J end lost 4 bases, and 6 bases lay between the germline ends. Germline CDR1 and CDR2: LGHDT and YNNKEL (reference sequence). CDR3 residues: CASSQLGETQYF. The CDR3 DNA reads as TGTGCCAGCAGCCAGCTGGGAGAGACCCAGTACTTC.

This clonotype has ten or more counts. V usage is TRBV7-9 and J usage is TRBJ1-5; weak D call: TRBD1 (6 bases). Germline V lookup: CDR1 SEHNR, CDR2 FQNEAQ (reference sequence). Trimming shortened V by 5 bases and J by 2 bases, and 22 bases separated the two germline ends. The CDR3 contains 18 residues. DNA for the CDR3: TGTGCCAGCAGCCCATCTGACAGGTTCCTCACTGGCAATCAGCCCCAGCATTTT. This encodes CASSPSDRFLTGNQPQHF.

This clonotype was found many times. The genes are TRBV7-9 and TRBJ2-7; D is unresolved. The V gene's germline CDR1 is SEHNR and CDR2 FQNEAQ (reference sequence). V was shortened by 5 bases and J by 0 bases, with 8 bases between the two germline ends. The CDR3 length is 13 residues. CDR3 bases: TGTGCCAGCAGCCCATTGAGCTCCTACGAGCAGTACTTC. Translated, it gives CASSPLSSYEQYF. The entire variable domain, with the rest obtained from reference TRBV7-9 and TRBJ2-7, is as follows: DTGVSQNPRHKITKRGQNVTFRCDPISEHNRLYWYRQTLGQGPEFLTYFQNEAQLEKSRLLSDRFSAERPKGSFSTLEIQRTEQGDSAMYLCASSPLSSYEQYFGPGTRLTVT.

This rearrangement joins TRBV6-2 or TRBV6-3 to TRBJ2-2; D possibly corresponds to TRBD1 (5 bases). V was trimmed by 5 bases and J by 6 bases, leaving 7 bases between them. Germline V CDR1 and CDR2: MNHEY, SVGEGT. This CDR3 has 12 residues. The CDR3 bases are TGTGCCAGCAGTAGGGGATCCGGGGAGCTGTTTTTT. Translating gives CASSRGSGELFF.